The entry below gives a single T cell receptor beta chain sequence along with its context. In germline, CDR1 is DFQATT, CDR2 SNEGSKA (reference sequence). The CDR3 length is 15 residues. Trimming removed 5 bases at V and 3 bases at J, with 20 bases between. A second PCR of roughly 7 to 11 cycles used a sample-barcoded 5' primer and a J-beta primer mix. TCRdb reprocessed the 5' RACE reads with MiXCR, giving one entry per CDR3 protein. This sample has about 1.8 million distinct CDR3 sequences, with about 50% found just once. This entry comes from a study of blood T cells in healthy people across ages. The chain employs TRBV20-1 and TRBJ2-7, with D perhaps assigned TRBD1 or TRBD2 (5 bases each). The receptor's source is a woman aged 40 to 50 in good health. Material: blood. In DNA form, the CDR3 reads TGCAGTGCTTCCGGGACGCAGAGTATAGGCTACGAGCAGTACTTC. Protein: CSASGTQSIGYEQYF.